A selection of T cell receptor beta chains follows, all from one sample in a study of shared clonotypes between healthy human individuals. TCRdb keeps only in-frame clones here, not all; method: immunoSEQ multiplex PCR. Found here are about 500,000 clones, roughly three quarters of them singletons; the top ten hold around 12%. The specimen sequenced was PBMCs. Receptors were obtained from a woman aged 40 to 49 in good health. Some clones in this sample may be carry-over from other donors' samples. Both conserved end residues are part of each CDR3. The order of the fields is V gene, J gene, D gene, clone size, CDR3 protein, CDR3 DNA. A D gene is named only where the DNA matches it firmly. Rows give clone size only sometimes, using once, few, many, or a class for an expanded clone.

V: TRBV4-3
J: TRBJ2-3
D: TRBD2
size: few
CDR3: CASSQDLERGSTDTQYF
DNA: TGCGCCAGCAGCCAAGATCTTGAGCGGGGCAGCACAGATACGCAGTATTTT

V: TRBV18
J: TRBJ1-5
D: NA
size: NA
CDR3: CASSPAGQRDQPQHF
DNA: TGTGCCAGCTCACCGGCAGGACAAAGGGATCAGCCCCAGCATTTT

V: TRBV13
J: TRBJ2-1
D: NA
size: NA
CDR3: CASSWDAGSSYNEQFF
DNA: TGTGCCAGCAGCTGGGACGCAGGTAGCTCCTACAATGAGCAGTTCTTC

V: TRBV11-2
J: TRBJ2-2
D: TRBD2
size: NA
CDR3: CASSFGLANTGELFF
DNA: TGTGCCAGCAGCTTCGGACTAGCTAACACCGGGGAGCTGTTTTTT

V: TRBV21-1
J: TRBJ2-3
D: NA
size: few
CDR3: CASSDRVGTDTQYF
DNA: TGTGCCAGCAGCGACAGGGTAGGCACAGATACGCAGTATTTT

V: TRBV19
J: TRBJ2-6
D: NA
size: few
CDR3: CASSIGGNGANVLTF
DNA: TGTGCCAGTAGTATAGGAGGGAATGGGGCCAACGTCCTGACTTTC

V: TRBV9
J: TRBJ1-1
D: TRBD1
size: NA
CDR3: CASSTSYRGTEAFF
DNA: TGTGCCAGCAGCACGTCTTACAGGGGGACTGAAGCTTTCTTT

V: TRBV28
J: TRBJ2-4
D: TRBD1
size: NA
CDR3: CASSPWTGLKNIQYF
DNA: TGTGCCAGCAGTCCCTGGACAGGGTTAAAAAACATTCAGTACTTC

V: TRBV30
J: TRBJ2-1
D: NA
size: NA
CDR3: CAWSAYDWVSYNEQFF
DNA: TGTGCCTGGAGTGCCTACGACTGGGTCTCCTACAATGAGCAGTTCTTC

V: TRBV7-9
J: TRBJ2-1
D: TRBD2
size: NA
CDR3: CASSLTSGKGEQFF
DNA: TGTGCCAGCAGCTTGACTAGCGGGAAGGGTGAGCAGTTCTTC

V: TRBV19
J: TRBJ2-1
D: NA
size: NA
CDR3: CASSVSWGEQFF
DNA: TGTGCCAGTAGTGTTAGCTGGGGTGAGCAGTTCTTC

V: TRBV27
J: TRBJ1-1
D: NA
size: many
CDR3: CASSKQGLYTEAFF
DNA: TGTGCCAGCAGCAAACAGGGTCTGTACACTGAAGCTTTCTTT

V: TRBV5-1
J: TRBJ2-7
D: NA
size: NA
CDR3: CASSLAFGIYEQYF
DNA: TGCGCCAGCAGCTTGGCATTTGGGATCTACGAGCAGTACTTC

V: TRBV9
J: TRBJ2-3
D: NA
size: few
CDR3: CASSAGGLSSDTQYF
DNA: TGTGCCAGCAGCGCTGGGGGACTTTCCTCGGATACGCAGTATTTT

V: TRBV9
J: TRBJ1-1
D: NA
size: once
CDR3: CASSSQSWGTEAFF
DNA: TGTGCCAGCAGCAGCCAGTCGTGGGGGACTGAAGCTTTCTTT

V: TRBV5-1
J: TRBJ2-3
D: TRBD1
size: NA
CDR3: CASSSTGYTDTQYF
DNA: TGCGCCAGCAGCTCGACAGGGTACACAGATACGCAGTATTTT

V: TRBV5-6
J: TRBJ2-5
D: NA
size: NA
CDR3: CASSQGLQETQYF
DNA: TGTGCCAGCAGCCAGGGACTTCAAGAGACCCAGTACTTC

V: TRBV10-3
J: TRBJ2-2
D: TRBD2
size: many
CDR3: CAISESSGGNTGELFF
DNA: TGTGCCATCAGTGAGTCCAGCGGGGGTAACACCGGGGAGCTGTTTTTT

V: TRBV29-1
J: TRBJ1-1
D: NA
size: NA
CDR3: CSALGWNTEAFF
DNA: TGCAGCGCCCTCGGGTGGAACACTGAAGCTTTCTTT

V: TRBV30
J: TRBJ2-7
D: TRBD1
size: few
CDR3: CAWSEWGQGSYEQYF
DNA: TGTGCCTGGAGTGAATGGGGACAGGGGAGCTACGAGCAGTACTTC

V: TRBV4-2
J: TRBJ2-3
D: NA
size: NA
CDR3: CASSQGVDTQYF
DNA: TGTGCCAGCAGCCAAGGGGTGGATACGCAGTATTTT

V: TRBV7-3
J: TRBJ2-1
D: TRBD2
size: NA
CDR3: CASSPSLAGEQFF
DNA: TGTGCCAGCAGCCCCTCACTAGCGGGTGAGCAGTTCTTC

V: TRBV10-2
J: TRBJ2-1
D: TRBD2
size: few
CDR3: CASSEFKGTSGNNEQFF
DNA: TGCGCCAGCAGTGAGTTTAAAGGGACTAGCGGCAACAATGAGCAGTTCTTC

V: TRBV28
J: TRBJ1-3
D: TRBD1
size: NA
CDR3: CASSSAGGSGNTIYF
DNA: TGTGCCAGCAGTTCAGCAGGGGGCTCTGGAAACACCATATATTTT

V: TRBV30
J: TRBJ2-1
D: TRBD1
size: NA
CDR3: CAWSPRGRGAGSDNEQFF
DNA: TGTGCCTGGAGCCCCAGGGGGCGAGGAGCGGGCTCGGACAATGAGCAGTTCTTC

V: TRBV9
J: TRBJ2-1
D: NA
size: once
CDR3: CASSAGFGAYNEQFF
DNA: TGTGCCAGCAGCGCAGGGTTCGGCGCCTACAATGAGCAGTTCTTC

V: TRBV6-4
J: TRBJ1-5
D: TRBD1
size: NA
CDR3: CASSLRSQGKGNQPQHF
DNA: TGTGCCAGCAGTTTGCGGTCACAGGGGAAGGGTAATCAGCCCCAGCATTTT

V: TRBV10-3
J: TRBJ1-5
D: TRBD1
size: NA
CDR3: CAIKATGEDQPQHF
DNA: TGTGCCATCAAGGCGACAGGGGAGGATCAGCCCCAGCATTTT

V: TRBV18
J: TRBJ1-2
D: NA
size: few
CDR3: CASSPPGTGYGYTF
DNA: TGTGCCAGCTCACCACCCGGGACGGGCTATGGCTACACCTTC